What follows are 23 T cell receptor beta chains derived from one specimen sequenced in a study of PD-1 blockade in classical Hodgkin lymphoma. As to time point: cycle 4 day 1 (C4D1), after about 6 weeks of nivolumab. Every patient experienced relapse after autologous stem cell transplantation, and brentuximab vedotin exposure varied. Profiling relied on immunoSEQ multiplex PCR, and the TCRdb table lists in-frame clones only, not all of them. The sample yields tens of thousands of clones, around 84% seen once. The specimen comprised peripheral blood mononuclear cells (PBMCs), sampled before the fourth cycle of nivolumab. These receptor sequences come from a human donor with classical Hodgkin lymphoma.

V and J are TRBV27 and TRBJ2-7; D assignment may be TRBD1 or TRBD2 (5 bases each). There are 14 residues in the CDR3. Trimming took off 9 bases at V and 6 bases at J, with 21 bases between the two ends. CDR1 is MNHEY and CDR2 is SMNVEV in the germline V gene (reference sequence). CDR3 sequence reads: CASSTGTPASEQYF. The CDR3 region has the DNA TGTGCCAGTTCCACCGGGACCCCCGCCTCCGAGCAGTACTTC.

This sequence joins TRBV7-7 and TRBJ2-1; D possibly corresponds to TRBD2 (6 bases). Germline V CDR1 and CDR2: SSHAT, FNYEAQ (reference sequence). The V end lost 5 bases, the J end lost 5 bases, and 13 bases lay between the germline ends. The length of the CDR3 is 14 residues. CDR3 sequence reads: CASSLLGTDNEQFF. The CDR3, as DNA: TGTGCCAGCAGCCTCCTAGGGACTGACAATGAGCAGTTCTTC.

V is TRBV2 and J is TRBJ2-5; 9 bases agree with TRBD1. The V gene end was trimmed by 1 base and the J gene end by 7 bases; junction bases not matched to a gene: 7. Per germline, CDR1 SNHLY and CDR2 FYNNEI. The CDR3 runs to 15 residues. DNA of the CDR3: TGTGCCAGCAGTGAAGGGCCGCGACAGGGGGGGACCCAGTACTTC. Amino acids: CASSEGPRQGGTQYF.

This chain connects TRBV27 to TRBJ2-7, with 9 bases fitting TRBD2. CDR1 and CDR2 (germline): MNHEY, SMNVEV (reference sequence). CDR3 length: 12 amino acids. V was pared by 10 bases and J by 2 bases, with 3 bases of the junction left unmatched. DNA of the CDR3: TGTGCCACCCAGCGGGGGGCCTACGAGCAGTACTTC. Its translation: CATQRGAYEQYF.

The rearrangement uses TRBV27 and TRBJ1-3, with D possibly being TRBD1 (6 bases). Trimming stripped 4 bases from V and 3 bases from J, with 13 bases between. The CDR3 extends over 15 amino acids. Per germline, CDR1 MNHEY and CDR2 SMNVEV (reference sequence). The CDR3 is CASSSQGTGGNTIYF. The CDR3 nucleotides read TGTGCCAGCAGTTCTCAGGGGACGGGTGGAAACACCATATATTTT.

This clone showed up just a few times. The chain couples TRBV28 to TRBJ2-2, with TRBD2 matching over 11 bases. Germline CDR1 is MDHEN and CDR2 is SYDVKM. The CDR3 extends over 17 amino acids. J gave up 6 bases and V 0 bases, and 6 bases lay outside the gene matches. The CDR3 sequence: CASSLWNLAGGPGELFF. The CDR3 DNA reads as TGTGCCAGCAGTTTATGGAACCTAGCGGGAGGCCCCGGGGAGCTGTTTTTT.

DNA for the CDR3: TGTGCCAGCAGGGGTGGGGACAGGGGTTTCTACGAGCAGTACTTC. This sequence encodes CASRGGDRGFYEQYF. The chain couples TRBV28 to TRBJ2-7; 10 bases line up with TRBD1. V shed 6 bases, J shed 3 bases, and the junction held 8 bases outside the gene matches. Per germline, CDR1 MDHEN and CDR2 SYDVKM. The CDR3 extends over 15 amino acids.

The table lists this clone with a count of one. V gene TRBV2 combines with J gene TRBJ1-5; weak D call: TRBD1 (6 bases). The CDR3 is made up of 14 amino acids. The V gene's germline CDR1 is SNHLY and CDR2 FYNNEI. The V end lost 9 bases, the J end lost 3 bases, and 15 bases lay between the germline ends. The CDR3 region has the DNA TGTGCCAGAGGGGGGACTCGGGTCAATCAGCCCCAGCATTTT. This sequence encodes CARGGTRVNQPQHF.

V usage is TRBV6-5 and J usage is TRBJ2-7; TRBD2 agrees at 7 bases. CDR1 is MNHEY and CDR2 is SVGAGI in the germline V gene. This CDR3 is built from 13 residues. Trimming removed 8 bases from V and 0 bases from J; junction bases left unmatched: 4. CDR3 DNA: TGTGCCAGCGCAGCGGGATTCTCCTACGAGCAGTACTTC. Encoded protein: CASAAGFSYEQYF.

Only a few counts were recorded for this clone. The genes are TRBV9 and TRBJ2-3, with 11 bases fitting TRBD2. V was pared by 0 bases and J by 5 bases, with 14 bases of the junction left unmatched. Germline-derived CDR1 and CDR2 are SGDLS and YYNGEE. This CDR3 spans 19 amino acids. The CDR3 reads CASSVESRASGGCGDTQYF. As DNA, the CDR3 is TGTGCCAGCAGCGTAGAATCGAGGGCTAGCGGGGGGTGCGGAGATACGCAGTATTTT.

The gene calls are TRBV28 and TRBJ2-3; 7 nucleotides match TRBD1. The J call may not be correct, given that the DNA end is closer to TRBJ1-5. The CDR3 is 16 residues long. CDR1 MDHEN and CDR2 SYDVKM come from the germline V gene. This CDR3 is CASSSLAGGGTDTQHF. CDR3 coding DNA: TGTGCCAGCAGTTCACTAGCGGGAGGGGGCACAGATACGCAGCATTTT.

This clone came up a few times. The chain couples TRBV29-1 to TRBJ2-1; the match to TRBD2 covers 13 bases. V was pared by 4 bases and J by 13 bases, with 4 bases of the junction left unmatched. The CDR3 spans 12 residues. The germline V gene has CDR1 SQVTM and CDR2 ANQGSEA. The CDR3 DNA reads TGCAGCGTTGGGACTAGCGGGAGTGTACAGTTCTTC. Protein product: CSVGTSGSVQFF.

The chain employs TRBV10-3 and TRBJ1-2; D perhaps matches TRBD1 (6 bases). The CDR3 runs to 13 residues. The germline gives CDR1 ENHRY, CDR2 SYGVKD. V lost 4 bases and J 1 base, leaving 7 bases between the germline ends. The CDR3 region has the DNA TGTGCCATCAGTGGACAGGATAACTATGGCTACACCTTC. The encoded protein is CAISGQDNYGYTF.

The chain employs TRBV30 and TRBJ1-2; a weak D match, TRBD1 (6 bases). The CDR3 totals 13 residues. The germline V gene encodes CDR1 GTSNPN and CDR2 SVGIG (reference sequence). V was pared by 1 base and J by 4 bases, with 10 bases between. CDR3 in amino acids: CAWSETGTYGYTF. CDR3 coding DNA: TGTGCCTGGAGTGAGACAGGAACCTATGGCTACACCTTC.

The chain employs TRBV28 and TRBJ2-5, with 9 bases identical to TRBD2. The CDR3 runs to 15 residues. V lost 5 bases, J lost 5 bases, and 9 bases stayed unmatched. Germline CDR1 is MDHEN and CDR2 is SYDVKM. The CDR3 sequence: CASSVGGRAFETQYF. The CDR3 DNA is TGTGCCAGCAGTGTCGGCGGGAGGGCTTTTGAGACCCAGTACTTC.

This clone came up a few times. In nucleotides, the CDR3 is TGTGCCAGCAGCCCTGCCGGGGAGCTGTTTTTT. Translated, it gives CASSPAGELFF. This chain links TRBV7-9 with TRBJ2-2, with D unresolved. Germline-derived CDR1 and CDR2 are SEHNR and FQNEAQ (reference sequence). This CDR3 is 11 amino acids long. V was cut by 5 bases and J by 6 bases, with 4 bases left in between. Combining the CDR3 with reference TRBV7-9 and TRBJ2-2 gives the whole variable domain DTGVSQNPRHKITKRGQNVTFRCDPISEHNRLYWYRQTLGQGPEFLTYFQNEAQLEKSRLLSDRFSAERPKGSFSTLEIQRTEQGDSAMYLCASSPAGELFFGEGSRLTVL.

As DNA, the CDR3 is TGTGCCAGCAGTGCCCGACGGGGGAACACTGAAGCTTTCTTT. Protein product: CASSARRGNTEAFF. The gene calls are TRBV2 and TRBJ1-1; the D is unclear. Trimming stripped 4 bases from V and 1 base from J, with 10 bases between. The CDR3 is 14 residues long. Germline V gene sequence: CDR1 SNHLY, CDR2 FYNNEI.

The V gene is TRBV10-2, the J gene TRBJ2-6; 11 bases fit TRBD1. The V segment lost 10 bases and the J segment 4 bases; nucleotides outside the gene matches: 18. The CDR3 runs 19 residues. Germline-derived CDR1 and CDR2 are WSHSY and SAAADI. The CDR3 reads CAIRNRAGTGGAGANVLTF. The CDR3 DNA is TGCGCCATCCGGAACAGGGCCGGGACAGGGGGTGCCGGGGCCAACGTCCTGACTTTC.

The CDR3: CASSVAPGLAGDNEQFF. The DNA of the CDR3 is TGTGCCAGCAGCGTCGCCCCGGGACTAGCGGGGGACAATGAGCAGTTCTTC. J is TRBJ2-1 and V is TRBV9; 14 positions agree with TRBD2. Germline CDR1 is SGDLS and CDR2 is YYNGEE. V lost 2 bases, J lost 5 bases, and 6 bases stayed unmatched. This CDR3 has 17 amino acids.

The J gene is TRBJ1-2, the V gene TRBV6-1; D unresolved. This CDR3 comprises 15 residues. Trimming left V 1 base short and J 2 bases short, with 11 bases between. Germline V lookup: CDR1 MNHNS, CDR2 SASEGT. The CDR3 here is CASSEGGVSNYGYTF. In DNA form, the CDR3 reads TGTGCCAGCAGTGAAGGCGGGGTATCCAACTATGGCTACACCTTC.

J is TRBJ2-1 and V is TRBV7-3; TRBD2 might be the D (6 bases). The CDR3 is made up of 15 amino acids. Germline V CDR1 and CDR2: SGHTA, FQGTGA. V was trimmed by 5 bases and J by 8 bases, leaving 19 bases between them. In DNA form, the CDR3 reads TGTGCCAGCAGCCGCGGGGCTGGGTCGGTGGATGAGCAGTTCTTC. Its translation is CASSRGAGSVDEQFF.

This sequence joins TRBV19 and TRBJ1-2; 12 nucleotides match TRBD1. There are 17 residues in the CDR3. Per germline, CDR1 LNHDA and CDR2 SQIVND (reference sequence). With V trimmed by 7 bases and J by 6 bases, 15 bases remained unmatched. The chain's CDR3 is CASTHTGTGGLRDGYTF. CDR3 bases: TGTGCCAGTACCCATACCGGGACAGGGGGCTTACGGGATGGCTACACCTTC.

The rearrangement joins TRBV28 to TRBJ2-7, with TRBD2 matching over 7 bases. Trimming removed 2 bases from V and 6 bases from J; junction bases left unmatched: 16. The CDR3 is 17 amino acids. From germline, CDR1 is MDHEN and CDR2 SYDVKM. CDR3: CASSLRDPLAERLEQYF. The CDR3 nucleotides are TGTGCCAGCAGTTTACGAGACCCGCTAGCGGAGAGACTCGAGCAGTACTTC.